This T cell receptor beta chain was profiled in a study of blood T cell repertoires in COVID-19 (TCRdb year 2020). Context from the whole study: The collaborator samples originated in the United States, Italy and Spain and spanned the acute and convalescent phases of COVID-19. The material from the prospective study consisted of cDNA or gDNA derived from T cells, B-cell-depleted T cells, or PBMCs. Where available, HLA class I and class II types were taken from metadata supplied by the sample provider and were not determined by assay-based typing. The repertoires were released in a freely available public database intended as a resource for research on the immune response to SARS-CoV-2. The samples were drawn from two sources: the first 160 participants of the ongoing ImmuneRACE study, and 1,000 to 1,500 subjects contributed by 6 global collaborators. A de-identified subject ID, COVID-19 status, age in years and sex were almost always included in the sample metadata. Deeply sampled blood TCRbeta repertoires from subjects exposed to, actively infected with, or recovered from COVID-19 were included in the dataset.

The immunoSEQ Assay, a bias-controlled multiplex PCR, was used to amplify TCRbeta CDR3 regions from genomic DNA. The study's processing was this. Nucleated cell counts per sample were estimated from amplification of reference gene primers within the assay. To quantify the absolute abundance of each unique TCRbeta CDR3 rearrangement, sequence reads were collapsed and filtered. For each sample, productive Simpson clonality was calculated as the square root of Simpson's diversity index over productive rearrangements. Sourced from immuneACCESS, this table was stored by TCRdb with only in-frame sequences that have V and J called. A share of the clones is absent; for the studies checked, an unresolved V gene accounts for under half, and the remainder has no known explanation. D and trimming were read from the DNA, whereas the V and J calls and clone size are those reported in that table. Present in this sample are roughly 170,000 clones, more than 75% of which were seen just once. The biggest ten clones account for more than 5% of the sample.

At one collaborating source in Seattle, patients were enrolled during active infection and were followed longitudinally through the course of disease. Whole blood was collected in K2EDTA tubes by collaborating institutions according to the institutions' own protocols. For TCRbeta analysis, collaborator samples were shipped as frozen whole blood, as isolated PBMCs, or as DNA extracted from either sample type. With regard to this clone: Its antigen remains undetermined. Within one base of it there is no much larger clone, and no base qualities were kept.

Results and caveats for the whole study, not just this receptor: Clinical and demographic metadata were provided uncurated, with the amount varying by source and participant.

V lost 2 bases and J lost 9 bases; the stretch between them is 13 bases long. The CDR3 contains 13 residues, cysteine and phenylalanine counted. The CDR3 DNA has 39 bases and is translated from base 1. The sequenced sample consisted of peripheral blood. The sequence joins TRBV12-3 or TRBV12-4 to TRBJ1-2; the D gene cannot be resolved reliably. This TCR derives from a woman aged 50 to 60 with COVID-19, enrolled during active disease. The DNA sequence is as follows: TGTGCCAGCAGTTTATCGGAGGGATACAGCTACACCTTC. Translated, this is CASSLSEGYSYTF.